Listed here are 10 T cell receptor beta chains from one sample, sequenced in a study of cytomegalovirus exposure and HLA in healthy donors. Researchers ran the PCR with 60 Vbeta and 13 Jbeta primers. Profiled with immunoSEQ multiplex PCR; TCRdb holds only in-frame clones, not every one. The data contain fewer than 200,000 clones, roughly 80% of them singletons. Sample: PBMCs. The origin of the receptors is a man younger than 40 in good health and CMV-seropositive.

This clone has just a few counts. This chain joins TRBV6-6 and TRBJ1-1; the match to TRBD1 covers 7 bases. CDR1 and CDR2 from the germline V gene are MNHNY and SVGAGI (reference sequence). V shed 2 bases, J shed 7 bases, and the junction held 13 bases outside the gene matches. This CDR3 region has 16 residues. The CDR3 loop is CASSYPERTGYFEAFF. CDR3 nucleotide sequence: TGTGCCAGCAGTTACCCGGAACGGACAGGCTACTTTGAAGCTTTCTTT.

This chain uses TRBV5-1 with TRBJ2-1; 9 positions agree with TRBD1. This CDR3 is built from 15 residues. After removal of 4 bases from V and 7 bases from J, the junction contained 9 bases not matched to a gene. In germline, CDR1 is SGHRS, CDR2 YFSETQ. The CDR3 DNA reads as TGCGCCAGCAGCCCGGGACCGGACAGGGGAAATGAGCAGTTCTTC. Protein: CASSPGPDRGNEQFF. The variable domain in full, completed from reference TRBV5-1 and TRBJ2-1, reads KAGVTQTPRYLIKTRGQQVTLSCSPISGHRSVSWYQQTPGQGLQFLFEYFSETQRNKGNFPGRFSGRQFSNSRSEMNVSTLELGDSALYLCASSPGPDRGNEQFFGPGTRLTVL.

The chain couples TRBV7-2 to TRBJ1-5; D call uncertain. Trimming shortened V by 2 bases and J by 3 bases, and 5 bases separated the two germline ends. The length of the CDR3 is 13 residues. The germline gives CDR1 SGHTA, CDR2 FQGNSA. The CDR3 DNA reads TGTGCCAGCAGCTTACATGTCAATCAGCCCCAGCATTTT. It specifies CASSLHVNQPQHF. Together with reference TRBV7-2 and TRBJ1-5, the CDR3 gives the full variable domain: GAGVSQSPSNKVTEKGKDVELRCDPISGHTALYWYRQSLGQGLEFLIYFQGNSAPDKSGLPSDRFSAERTGGSVSTLTIQRTQQEDSAVYLCASSLHVNQPQHFGDGTRLSIL.

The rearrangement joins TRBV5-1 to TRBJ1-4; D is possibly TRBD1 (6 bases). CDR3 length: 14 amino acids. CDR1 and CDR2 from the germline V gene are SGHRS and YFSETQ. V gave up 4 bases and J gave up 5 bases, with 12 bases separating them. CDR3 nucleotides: TGCGCCAGCAGCCGGGGACAAGTGAATGAAAAACTGTTTTTT. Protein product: CASSRGQVNEKLFF. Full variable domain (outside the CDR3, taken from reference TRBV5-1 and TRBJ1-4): KAGVTQTPRYLIKTRGQQVTLSCSPISGHRSVSWYQQTPGQGLQFLFEYFSETQRNKGNFPGRFSGRQFSNSRSEMNVSTLELGDSALYLCASSRGQVNEKLFFGSGTQLSVL.

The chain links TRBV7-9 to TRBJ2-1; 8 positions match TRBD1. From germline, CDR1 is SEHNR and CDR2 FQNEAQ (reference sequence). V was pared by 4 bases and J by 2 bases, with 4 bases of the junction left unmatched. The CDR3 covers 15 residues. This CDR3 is CASSSGGMTYNEQFF. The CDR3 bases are TGTGCCAGCAGCTCAGGGGGCATGACCTACAATGAGCAGTTCTTC.

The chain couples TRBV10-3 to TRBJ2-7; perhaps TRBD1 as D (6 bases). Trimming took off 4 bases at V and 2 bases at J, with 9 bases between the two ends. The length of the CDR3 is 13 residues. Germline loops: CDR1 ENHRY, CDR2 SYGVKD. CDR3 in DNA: TGTGCCATCAGTGGCGAGGGGGCCTACGAGCAGTACTTC. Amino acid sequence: CAISGEGAYEQYF.

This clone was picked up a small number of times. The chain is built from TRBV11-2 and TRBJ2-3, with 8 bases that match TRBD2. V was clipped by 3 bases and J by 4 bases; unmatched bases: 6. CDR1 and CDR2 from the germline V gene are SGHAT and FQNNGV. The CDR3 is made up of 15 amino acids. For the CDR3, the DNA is TGTGCCAGCAGCTTCGGGGGGGGCCCATCAGATACGCAGTATTTT. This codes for CASSFGGGPSDTQYF.

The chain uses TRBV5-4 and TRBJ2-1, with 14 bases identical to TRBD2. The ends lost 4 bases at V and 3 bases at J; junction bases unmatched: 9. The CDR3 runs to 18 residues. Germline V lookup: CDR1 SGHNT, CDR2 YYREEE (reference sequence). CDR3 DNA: TGTGCCAGCAGCCCTGGACTAGCGGGGGGTTTCTACTACAATGAGCAGTTCTTC. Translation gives CASSPGLAGGFYYNEQFF.

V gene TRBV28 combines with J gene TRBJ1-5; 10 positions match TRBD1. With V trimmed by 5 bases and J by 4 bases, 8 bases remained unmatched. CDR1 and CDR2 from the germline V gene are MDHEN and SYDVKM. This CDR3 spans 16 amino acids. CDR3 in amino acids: CASSPWTGGANQPQHF. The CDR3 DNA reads TGTGCCAGCAGTCCCTGGACAGGGGGTGCAAATCAGCCCCAGCATTTT.

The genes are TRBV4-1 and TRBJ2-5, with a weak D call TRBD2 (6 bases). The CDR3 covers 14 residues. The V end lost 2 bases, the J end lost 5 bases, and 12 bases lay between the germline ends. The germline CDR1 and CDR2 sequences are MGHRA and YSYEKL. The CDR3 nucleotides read TGCGCCAGCAGCCAACCGACGGGGAGGGAGACCCAGTACTTC. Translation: CASSQPTGRETQYF.